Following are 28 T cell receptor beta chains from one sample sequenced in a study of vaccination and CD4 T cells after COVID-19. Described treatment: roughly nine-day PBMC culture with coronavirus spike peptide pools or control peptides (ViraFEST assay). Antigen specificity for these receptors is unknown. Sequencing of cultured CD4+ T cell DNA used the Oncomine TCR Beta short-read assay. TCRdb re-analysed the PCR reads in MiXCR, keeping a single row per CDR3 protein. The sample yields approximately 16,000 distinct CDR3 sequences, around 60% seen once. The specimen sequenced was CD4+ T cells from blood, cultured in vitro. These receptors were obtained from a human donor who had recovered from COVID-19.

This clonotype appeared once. The CDR3: CASSLINRAGYEQYF. DNA for the CDR3: TGTGCCAGCAGCTTGATAAATCGTGCGGGCTACGAGCAGTACTTC. The V gene is TRBV5-8, the J gene TRBJ2-7; D is perhaps TRBD2 (5 bases). The CDR3 totals 15 residues. Germline V gives CDR1 SGHTS, CDR2 YDEGEE. Trimming shortened V by 1 base and J by 3 bases, and 14 bases separated the two germline ends.

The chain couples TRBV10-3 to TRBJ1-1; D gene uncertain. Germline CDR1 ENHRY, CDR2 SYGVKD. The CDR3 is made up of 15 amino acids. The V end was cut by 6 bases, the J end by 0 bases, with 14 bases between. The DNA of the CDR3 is TGTGCCATCAGCGAAATGACGGGAATGAACACTGAAGCTTTCTTT. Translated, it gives CAISEMTGMNTEAFF.

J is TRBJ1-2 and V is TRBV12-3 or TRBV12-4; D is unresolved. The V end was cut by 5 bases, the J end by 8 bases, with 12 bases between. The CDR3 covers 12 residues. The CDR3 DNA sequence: TGTGCCAGCAGTCGACGGGCGGGCGGCTACACCTTC. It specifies CASSRRAGGYTF.

The CDR3 is CASNGGGFLGGYTF. Written as DNA, the CDR3 is TGTGCCAGCAATGGCGGCGGTTTCCTGGGGGGCTACACCTTC. The J gene is TRBJ1-2, the V gene TRBV2, with no clear D. From germline, CDR1 is SNHLY and CDR2 FYNNEI. V lost 7 bases, J lost 8 bases, and 20 bases lay in between. CDR3 size: 14 residues.

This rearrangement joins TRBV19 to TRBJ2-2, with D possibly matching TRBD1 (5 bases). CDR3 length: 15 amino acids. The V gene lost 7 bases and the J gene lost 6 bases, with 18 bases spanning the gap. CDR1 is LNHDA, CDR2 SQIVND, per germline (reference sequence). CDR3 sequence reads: CASNPLGVGSGELFF. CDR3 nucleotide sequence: TGTGCCAGTAACCCTTTAGGGGTCGGGTCCGGGGAGCTGTTTTTT.

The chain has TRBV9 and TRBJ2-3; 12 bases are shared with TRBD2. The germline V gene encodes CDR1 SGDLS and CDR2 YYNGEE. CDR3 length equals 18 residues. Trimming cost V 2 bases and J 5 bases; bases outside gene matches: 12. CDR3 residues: CASSVLAGGPSNVDTQYF. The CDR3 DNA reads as TGTGCCAGCAGCGTGCTAGCGGGAGGGCCGAGTAATGTAGATACGCAGTATTTT.

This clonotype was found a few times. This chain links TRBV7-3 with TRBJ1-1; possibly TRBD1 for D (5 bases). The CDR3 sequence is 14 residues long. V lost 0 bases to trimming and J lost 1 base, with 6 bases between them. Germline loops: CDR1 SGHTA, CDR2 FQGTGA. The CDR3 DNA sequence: TGTGCCAGCAGCTTAACGGGGGGGAACACTGAAGCTTTCTTT. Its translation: CASSLTGGNTEAFF.

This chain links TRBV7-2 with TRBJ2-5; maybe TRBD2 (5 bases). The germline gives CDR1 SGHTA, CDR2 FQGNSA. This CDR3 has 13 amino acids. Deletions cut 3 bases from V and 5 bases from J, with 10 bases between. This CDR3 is CASSFQAEETQYF. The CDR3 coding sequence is TGTGCCAGCAGCTTTCAAGCGGAGGAGACCCAGTACTTC.

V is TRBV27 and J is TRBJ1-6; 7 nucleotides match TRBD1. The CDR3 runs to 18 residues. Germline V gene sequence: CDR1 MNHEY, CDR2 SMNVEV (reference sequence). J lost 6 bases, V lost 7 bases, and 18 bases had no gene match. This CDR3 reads CASKFIGGGDRANSPLHF. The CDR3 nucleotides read TGTGCCAGCAAGTTTATAGGCGGGGGCGACAGGGCTAATTCACCCCTCCACTTT.

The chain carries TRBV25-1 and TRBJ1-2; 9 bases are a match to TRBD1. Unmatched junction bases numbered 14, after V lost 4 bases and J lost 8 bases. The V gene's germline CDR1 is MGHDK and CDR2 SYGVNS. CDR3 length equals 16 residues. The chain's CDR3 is CASSGPRTGDLYGYTF. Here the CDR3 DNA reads TGTGCCAGCAGTGGGCCTAGGACAGGGGATCTGTACGGCTACACCTTC.

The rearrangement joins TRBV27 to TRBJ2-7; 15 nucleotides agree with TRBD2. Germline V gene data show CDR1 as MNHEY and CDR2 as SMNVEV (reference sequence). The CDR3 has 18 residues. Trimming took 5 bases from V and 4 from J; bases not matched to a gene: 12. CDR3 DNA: TGTGCCAGCAGTCCCCGAGGGACTAGCGGGAGGATCCCATACGAGCAGTACTTC. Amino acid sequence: CASSPRGTSGRIPYEQYF.

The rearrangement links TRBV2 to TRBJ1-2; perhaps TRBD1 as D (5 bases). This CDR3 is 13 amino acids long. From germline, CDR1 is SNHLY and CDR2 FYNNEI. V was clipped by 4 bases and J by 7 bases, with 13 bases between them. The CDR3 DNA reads TGTGCCAGCAGTGGGGTCAGGGAGCGTGGCTACACCTTC. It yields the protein CASSGVRERGYTF.

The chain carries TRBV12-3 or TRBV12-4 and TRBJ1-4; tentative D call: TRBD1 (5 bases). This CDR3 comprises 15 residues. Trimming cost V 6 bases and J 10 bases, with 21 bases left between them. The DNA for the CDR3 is TGTGCCAGCAGCTCCGACAGAGGTAGAGGGTCAAAACTGTTTTTT. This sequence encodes CASSSDRGRGSKLFF.

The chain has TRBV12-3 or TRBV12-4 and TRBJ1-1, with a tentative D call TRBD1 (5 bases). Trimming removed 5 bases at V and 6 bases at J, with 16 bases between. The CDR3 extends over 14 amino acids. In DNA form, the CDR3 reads TGTGCCAGCAGTCCGTTGACAGAGTACGCTGAAGCTTTCTTT. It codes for CASSPLTEYAEAFF.

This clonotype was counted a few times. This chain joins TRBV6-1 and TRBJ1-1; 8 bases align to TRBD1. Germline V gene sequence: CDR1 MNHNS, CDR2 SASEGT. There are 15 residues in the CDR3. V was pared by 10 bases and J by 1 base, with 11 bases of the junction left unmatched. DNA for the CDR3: TGTGCCATTCAGGGGGCACTGATAGCGAACACTGAAGCTTTCTTT. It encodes CAIQGALIANTEAFF.

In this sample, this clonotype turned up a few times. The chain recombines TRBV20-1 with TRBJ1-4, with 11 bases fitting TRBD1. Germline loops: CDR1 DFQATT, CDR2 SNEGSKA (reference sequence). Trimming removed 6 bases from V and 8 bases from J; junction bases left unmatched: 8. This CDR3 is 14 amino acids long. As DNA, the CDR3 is TGCAGTGCACAGGCGGGGGACAGGGGGGAAAAACTGTTTTTT. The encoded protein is CSAQAGDRGEKLFF.

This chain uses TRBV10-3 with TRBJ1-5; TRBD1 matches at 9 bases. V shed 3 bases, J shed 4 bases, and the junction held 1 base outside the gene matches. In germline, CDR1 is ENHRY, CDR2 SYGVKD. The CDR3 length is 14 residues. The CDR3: CAISEGQGNQPQHF. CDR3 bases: TGTGCCATCAGTGAAGGACAGGGGAATCAGCCCCAGCATTTT.

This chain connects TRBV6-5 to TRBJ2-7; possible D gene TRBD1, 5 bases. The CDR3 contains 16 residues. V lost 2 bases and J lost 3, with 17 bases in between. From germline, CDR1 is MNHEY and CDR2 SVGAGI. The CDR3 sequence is CASSYTTGALLYEQYF. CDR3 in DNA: TGTGCCAGCAGTTACACCACAGGAGCCCTTCTCTACGAGCAGTACTTC.

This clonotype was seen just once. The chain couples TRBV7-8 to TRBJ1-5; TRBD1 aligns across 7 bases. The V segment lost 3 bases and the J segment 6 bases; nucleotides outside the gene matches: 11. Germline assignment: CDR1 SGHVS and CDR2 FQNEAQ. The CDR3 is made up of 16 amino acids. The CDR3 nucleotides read TGTGCCAGCAGCTTTCGACGCGACAGGGTTCGTCAGCCCCAGCATTTT. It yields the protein CASSFRRDRVRQPQHF.

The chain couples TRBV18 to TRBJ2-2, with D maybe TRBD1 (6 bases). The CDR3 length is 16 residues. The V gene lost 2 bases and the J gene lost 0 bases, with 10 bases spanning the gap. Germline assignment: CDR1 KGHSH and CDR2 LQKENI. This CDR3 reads CASSPGTGSNTGELFF. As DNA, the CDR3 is TGTGCCAGCTCACCAGGAACAGGGTCGAACACCGGGGAGCTGTTTTTT.

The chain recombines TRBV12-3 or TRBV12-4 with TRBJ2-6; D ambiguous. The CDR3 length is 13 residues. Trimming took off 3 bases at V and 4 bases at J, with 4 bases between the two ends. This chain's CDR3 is CASSFTGANVLTF. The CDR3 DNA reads TGTGCCAGCAGTTTTACGGGGGCCAACGTCCTGACTTTC.

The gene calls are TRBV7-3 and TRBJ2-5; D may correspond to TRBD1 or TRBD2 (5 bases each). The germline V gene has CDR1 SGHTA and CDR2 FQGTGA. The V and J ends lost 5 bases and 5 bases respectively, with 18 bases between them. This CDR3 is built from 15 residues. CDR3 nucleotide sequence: TGTGCCAGCAGCCCCCGGGGACCGGAGCCGGAGACCCAGTACTTC. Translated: CASSPRGPEPETQYF.

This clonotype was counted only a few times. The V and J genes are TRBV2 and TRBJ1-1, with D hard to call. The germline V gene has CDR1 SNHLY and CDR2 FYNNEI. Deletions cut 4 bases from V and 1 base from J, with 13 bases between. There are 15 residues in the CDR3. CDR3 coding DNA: TGTGCCAGCAGTGTGTCCCTCCCGGCGAACACTGAAGCTTTCTTT. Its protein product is CASSVSLPANTEAFF.

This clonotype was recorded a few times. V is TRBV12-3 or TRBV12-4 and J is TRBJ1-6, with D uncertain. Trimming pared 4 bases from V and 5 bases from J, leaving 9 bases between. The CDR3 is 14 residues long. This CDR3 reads CASSSGNNNSPLHF. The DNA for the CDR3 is TGTGCCAGCAGTTCCGGGAACAATAATTCACCCCTCCACTTT.

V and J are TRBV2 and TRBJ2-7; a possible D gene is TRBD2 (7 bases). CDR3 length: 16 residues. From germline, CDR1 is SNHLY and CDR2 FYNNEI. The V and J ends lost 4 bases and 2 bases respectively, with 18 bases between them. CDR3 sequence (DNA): TGTGCCAGCAGTGGTGGGACACTAGCGCTAGCCTACGAGCAGTACTTC. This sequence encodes CASSGGTLALAYEQYF.

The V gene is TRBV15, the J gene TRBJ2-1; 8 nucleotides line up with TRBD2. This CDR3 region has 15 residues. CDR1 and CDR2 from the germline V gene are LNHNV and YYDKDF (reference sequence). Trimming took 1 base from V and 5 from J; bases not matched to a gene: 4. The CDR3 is CATSRALAGHNEQFF. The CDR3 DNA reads TGTGCCACCAGCAGAGCTCTAGCGGGCCACAATGAGCAGTTCTTC.

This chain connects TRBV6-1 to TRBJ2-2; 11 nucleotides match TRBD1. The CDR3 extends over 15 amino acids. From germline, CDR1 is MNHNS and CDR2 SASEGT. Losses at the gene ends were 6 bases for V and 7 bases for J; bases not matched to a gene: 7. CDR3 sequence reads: CASRSGQGALGELFF. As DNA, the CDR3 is TGTGCCAGCAGATCCGGACAGGGGGCGCTCGGGGAGCTGTTTTTT.

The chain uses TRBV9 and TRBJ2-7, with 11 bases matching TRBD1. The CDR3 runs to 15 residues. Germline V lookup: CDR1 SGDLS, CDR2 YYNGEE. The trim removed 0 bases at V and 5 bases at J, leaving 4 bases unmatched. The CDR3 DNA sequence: TGTGCCAGCAGCGTAGCTCCGGGACAGGGGGACGAGCAGTACTTC. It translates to CASSVAPGQGDEQYF.